This T cell receptor (beta chain) is drawn from a study of early T cells in non-severe SARS-CoV-2 infection. Overall study: Bulk RNA isolated from unsorted whole blood underwent sequencing; chains were not paired. General observations from the study: Matches to VDJdb favored anti-spike CD8 responses and missed private and CD4 specificities.

This clonotype was detected ten times or more. Antigen specificity is unknown. Tagging with unique molecular identifiers was applied to individual cDNA molecules. TCRdb ran MiXCR on the 5' RACE reads and lists one entry per CDR3 protein. The data contain 55,000 to 85,000 distinct CDR3 sequences, approximately 11% of them singletons. Germline V lookup: CDR1 SGDLS, CDR2 YYNGEE. The CDR3 sequence is 13 residues long. The V and J ends lost 4 bases and 2 bases respectively, with 8 bases between them. Sequencing used whole blood, obtained at baseline. The origin of this receptor is an adult who was a healthcare worker with PCR-confirmed SARS-CoV-2 infection or an uninfected control (not recorded which). The chain is built from TRBV9 and TRBJ2-3; tentatively, D is TRBD2 (5 bases). This CDR3 reads CASSSGTTDTQYF. Written as DNA, the CDR3 is TGTGCCAGCAGCAGCGGAACCACAGATACGCAGTATTTT.